This T cell receptor (beta chain) was retrieved from a study of T cell responses to AZD1222 COVID-19 vaccine. Study overall: Second-dose timings of about 4 or about 12 weeks were pooled.

The ends were cut back, 0 bases at V and 2 bases at J, with 9 bases in the middle. CDR1 SGDLS and CDR2 YYNGEE come from the germline V gene. This CDR3 spans 14 amino acids. Here immunoSEQ multiplex PCR was the method, and the copy in TCRdb shows in-frame clones only, minus some. The table has 120,000 or so clones, 90% seen once. This sequence originates from an adult in good health. Material: peripheral blood, obtained on day 0 of AZD1222 vaccination. The chain combines TRBV9 with TRBJ2-7; D ambiguous. CDR3 protein: CASSVAAVPYEQYF. CDR3 nucleotides: TGTGCCAGCAGCGTAGCTGCTGTTCCCTACGAGCAGTACTTC. Full variable domain (rest looked up from reference TRBV9 and TRBJ2-7): DSGVTQTPKHLITATGQRVTLRCSPRSGDLSVYWYQQSLDQGLQFLIQYYNGEERAKGNILERFSAQQFPDLHSELNLSSLELGDSALYFCASSVAAVPYEQYFGPGTRLTVT.